Listed below are T cell receptor beta chains from one sample, sequenced in a study of breast tumors, draining lymph nodes, adjacent tissues. TCRdb independently ran MiXCR on the multiplex PCR reads; one entry per CDR3 protein. The sample has 60,000 to 65,000 distinct CDR3 sequences, 45% to 65% seen once. The material sequenced was breast tumor tissue. The receptors were gathered from a female donor with breast cancer. Some clones in this sample may be carry-over from other donors' samples. CDR3s include the opening cysteine and the closing phenylalanine or tryptophan. The D gene is left open where the match is weak. The size of a clone is reported for some rows only, either as once, few or many, or as a class for expanded clones.

TRBJ2-7	.	many	TRBV7-2	CASSLGASPYEQYF	TGTGCCAGCAGCTTAGGGGCTAGTCCGTACGAGCAGTACTTC
TRBJ2-3	TRBD2	.	TRBV11-2	CASSPGTSGRPDTQYF	TGTGCCAGCAGCCCGGGGACTAGCGGGAGACCAGATACGCAGTATTTT
TRBJ1-4	.	.	TRBV11-2	CASSTRLWDGEKLFF	TGTGCCAGCAGCACCCGACTGTGGGACGGTGAAAAACTGTTTTTT
TRBJ2-7	TRBD2	many	TRBV6-2/TRBV6-3	CASSYKASGGYEQYF	TGTGCCAGCAGTTACAAGGCTAGCGGAGGTTACGAGCAGTACTTC
TRBJ1-6	.	.	TRBV20-1	CSAIPPGSYNSPLHF	TGCAGTGCTATCCCCCCTGGCTCCTATAATTCACCCCTCCACTTT
TRBJ1-1	.	many	TRBV7-2	CASSVRPVNTEAFF	TGTGCCAGCAGCGTAAGGCCGGTGAACACTGAAGCTTTCTTT
TRBJ2-7	.	many	TRBV12-3/TRBV12-4	CASSLLSRQYF	TGTGCCAGCAGTTTACTCTCACGGCAGTACTTC
TRBJ2-7	.	.	TRBV7-2	CASSRDVYGTFSYEQYF	TGTGCCAGCAGCCGAGATGTTTACGGGACATTCTCCTACGAGCAGTACTTC
TRBJ2-7	TRBD2	many	TRBV18	CASSPTAVGRAVEQYF	TGTGCCAGCTCACCAACAGCTGTCGGGAGGGCCGTCGAGCAGTACTTC
TRBJ1-6	.	once	TRBV7-8	CASSLARGTSNSPLHF	TGTGCCAGCAGCTTAGCGCGGGGAACCTCTAATTCACCCCTCCACTTT
TRBJ2-3	TRBD1	.	TRBV29-1	CSVETGGGDTQYF	TGCAGCGTTGAAACAGGGGGCGGAGATACGCAGTATTTT
TRBJ2-7	TRBD1	.	TRBV2	CASAGQGARYEQYF	TGTGCCAGCGCGGGACAGGGGGCGCGGTACGAGCAGTACTTC
TRBJ2-7	TRBD1	few	TRBV2	CASSDKGAGEQYF	TGTGCCAGCAGTGACAAGGGGGCGGGCGAGCAGTACTTC
TRBJ1-2	TRBD1	.	TRBV20-1	CSARRTGGNYGYTF	TGCAGTGCGCGTCGGACAGGGGGCAACTATGGCTACACCTTC
TRBJ2-7	.	.	TRBV7-9	CASSFYICSAREGAGAYEQYF	.
TRBJ2-3	TRBD2	.	TRBV15	CATSRGTSGRAPDTQYF	TGTGCCACCAGCAGAGGGACTAGCGGGAGGGCCCCAGATACGCAGTATTTT
TRBJ2-7	.	few	TRBV5-5	CASSLESAPAVYEQYF	TGTGCCAGCAGCTTGGAATCCGCTCCGGCTGTTTACGAGCAGTACTTC